One sample yielded the 2 T cell receptor beta chains listed below, sequenced in a study of cytomegalovirus exposure and HLA in healthy donors. PCR employed 60 Vbeta and 13 Jbeta primers. Sequencing was performed with immunoSEQ multiplex PCR; in TCRdb, only in-frame clones are kept and a portion is missing. This sample yields 60,000 to 100,000 clones, of which 78% are seen a single time; 4.5% to 7% belongs to the top ten. Sequenced sample: PBMCs. These receptors were collected from a male donor in good health and CMV-seropositive.

The rearrangement uses TRBV2 and TRBJ1-5; 9 nucleotides agree with TRBD1. Germline CDR1 and CDR2: SNHLY and FYNNEI. With V trimmed by 7 bases and J by 6 bases, 4 bases remained unmatched. The CDR3 is 13 amino acids. The CDR3 bases are TGTGCCAGCAAGGACAGGGGATTTCAGCCCCAGCATTTT. Amino acid sequence: CASKDRGFQPQHF.

J is TRBJ2-1 and V is TRBV5-1; 10 bases align to TRBD1. Germline values: CDR1 SGHRS, CDR2 YFSETQ. After removal of 4 bases from V and 2 bases from J, the junction contained 3 bases not matched to a gene. The CDR3 is 15 residues long. The CDR3 here is CASSPGQGAYNEQFF. CDR3 coding DNA: TGCGCCAGCAGCCCCGGACAGGGGGCCTACAATGAGCAGTTCTTC.